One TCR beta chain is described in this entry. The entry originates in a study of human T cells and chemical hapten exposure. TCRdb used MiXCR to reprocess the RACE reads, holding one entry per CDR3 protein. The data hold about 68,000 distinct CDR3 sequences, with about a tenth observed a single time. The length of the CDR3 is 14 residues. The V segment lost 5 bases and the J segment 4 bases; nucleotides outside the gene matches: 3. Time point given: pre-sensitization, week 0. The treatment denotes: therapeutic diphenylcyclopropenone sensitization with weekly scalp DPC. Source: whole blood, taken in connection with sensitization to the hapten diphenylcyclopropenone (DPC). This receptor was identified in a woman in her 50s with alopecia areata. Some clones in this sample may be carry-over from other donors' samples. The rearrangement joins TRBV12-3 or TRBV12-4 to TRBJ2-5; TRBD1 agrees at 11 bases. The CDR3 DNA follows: TGTGCCAGCAGTCGTGGGACAGGGGGAGAGACCCAGTACTTC. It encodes CASSRGTGGETQYF.